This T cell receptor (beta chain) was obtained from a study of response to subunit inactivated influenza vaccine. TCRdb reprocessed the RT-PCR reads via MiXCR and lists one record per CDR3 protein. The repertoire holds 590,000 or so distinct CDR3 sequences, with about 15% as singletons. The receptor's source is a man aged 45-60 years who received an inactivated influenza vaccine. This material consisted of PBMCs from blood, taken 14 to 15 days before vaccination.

The CDR3 protein is CASSWGSGLGNYEQYF. The DNA of the CDR3 is TGTGCCAGCAGCTGGGGGTCGGGACTAGGAAACTACGAGCAGTACTTC. The V and J genes are TRBV5-5 and TRBJ2-7; 8 nucleotides line up with TRBD2. Trimming at V came to 3 bases and at J to 3 bases, leaving 11 bases not matched to a gene. The CDR3 totals 16 residues. Germline assignment: CDR1 SGHKS and CDR2 YYEKEE (reference sequence).